These 5 T cell receptor beta chains came from one sample sequenced in a study of radiation and T cells in renal cell carcinoma. Time point specified: blood 4 weeks post-SBRT, at nephrectomy. The treatment was: 15 Gy SBRT to primary tumor, nephrectomy 4 weeks later. Produced via immunoSEQ multiplex PCR; TCRdb's table is partial and in-frame only. The sample records 40,000 to 45,000 clones, about 82% being singletons. Here the sequenced sample was blood, taken from a patient whose treatment included radiotherapy and nephrectomy. All receptors come from a woman in her seventies with renal cell carcinoma.

This clone was seen a single time. The chain couples TRBV2 to TRBJ2-7; D may be TRBD1 (5 bases). Trimming removed 4 bases from V and 3 bases from J, with 13 bases in between. The CDR3 is 14 amino acids. Germline assignment: CDR1 SNHLY and CDR2 FYNNEI. The CDR3 nucleotides read TGTGCCAGCAGTGTAGGCAGGGCTAGCTACGAGCAGTACTTC. Translating gives CASSVGRASYEQYF.

The rearrangement joins TRBV5-1 to TRBJ2-2, with 9 positions matching TRBD1. This CDR3 comprises 15 residues. Germline CDR1 SGHRS, CDR2 YFSETQ. After removal of 3 bases from V and 5 bases from J, the junction contained 5 bases not matched to a gene. The CDR3 DNA reads TGCGCCAGCAGCTCACTACAGGGGGCAACCGGGGAGCTGTTTTTT. This translates into CASSSLQGATGELFF.

This clone was detected only a few times. This chain uses TRBV5-1 with TRBJ2-3; 10 nucleotides align to TRBD2. This CDR3 region has 17 residues. CDR1 SGHRS and CDR2 YFSETQ come from the germline V gene. V gave up 1 base and J gave up 4 bases; unmatched junction bases: 9. CDR3 loop: CASSLYSSGGASDTQYF. CDR3 DNA: TGCGCCAGCAGCTTGTACTCCAGCGGGGGGGCCTCAGATACGCAGTATTTT.

This clone has a handful of counts. The chain recombines TRBV30 with TRBJ1-3; D uncertain. The V gene lost 2 bases and the J gene lost 0 bases, with 5 bases spanning the gap. The CDR3 runs to 13 residues. Germline V CDR1 and CDR2: GTSNPN, SVGIG (reference sequence). The CDR3 sequence: CAWSNLSGNTIYF. The CDR3 region has the DNA TGTGCCTGGAGTAATCTCTCTGGAAACACCATATATTTT.

The J gene is TRBJ2-5, the V gene TRBV7-2; possible D gene TRBD1, 6 bases. CDR3 length: 14 amino acids. V was clipped by 2 bases and J by 4 bases, with 11 bases between them. Germline CDR1 reads SGHTA; CDR2 reads FQGNSA. The CDR3 bases are TGTGCCAGCAGCTTATTAGGGGGTGGAGAGACCCAGTACTTC. This translates into CASSLLGGGETQYF.